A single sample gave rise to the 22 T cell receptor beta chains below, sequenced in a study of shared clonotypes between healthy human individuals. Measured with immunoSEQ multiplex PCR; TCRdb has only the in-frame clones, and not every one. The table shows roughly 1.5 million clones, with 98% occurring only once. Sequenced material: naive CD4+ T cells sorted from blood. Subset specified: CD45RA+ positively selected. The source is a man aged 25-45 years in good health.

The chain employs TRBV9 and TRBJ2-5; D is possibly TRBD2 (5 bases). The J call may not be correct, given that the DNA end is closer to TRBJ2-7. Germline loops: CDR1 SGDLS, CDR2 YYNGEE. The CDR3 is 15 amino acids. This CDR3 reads CASSVEFGGSYEQYF. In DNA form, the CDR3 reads TGTGCCAGCAGCGTAGAGTTCGGAGGTTCCTACGAGCAGTACTTC.

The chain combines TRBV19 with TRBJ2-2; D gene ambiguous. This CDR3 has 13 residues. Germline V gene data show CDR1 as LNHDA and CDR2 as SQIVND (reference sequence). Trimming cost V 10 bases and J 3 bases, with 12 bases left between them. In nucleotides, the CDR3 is TGTGCCACAAAACCTAGTGACACCGGGGAGCTGTTTTTT. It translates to CATKPSDTGELFF.

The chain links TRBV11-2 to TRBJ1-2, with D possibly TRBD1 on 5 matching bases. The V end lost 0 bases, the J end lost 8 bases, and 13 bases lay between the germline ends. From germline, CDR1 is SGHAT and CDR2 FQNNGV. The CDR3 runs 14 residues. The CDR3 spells CASSLDRGDGGYTF. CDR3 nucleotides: TGTGCCAGCAGCTTAGATCGAGGGGATGGGGGCTACACCTTC.

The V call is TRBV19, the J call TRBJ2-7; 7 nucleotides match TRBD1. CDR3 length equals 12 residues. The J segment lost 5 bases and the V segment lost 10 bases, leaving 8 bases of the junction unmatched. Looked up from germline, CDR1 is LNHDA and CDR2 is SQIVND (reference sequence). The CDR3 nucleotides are TGTGCCACCCAGGGGGATTTCGACGAGCAGTACTTC. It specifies CATQGDFDEQYF.

The CDR3: CASSKRDTQPQGEQFF. The CDR3 DNA follows: TGTGCCAGCAGCAAAAGGGACACGCAGCCTCAGGGTGAGCAGTTCTTC. The rearrangement joins TRBV6-6 to TRBJ2-1; possible D gene TRBD1, 6 bases. This CDR3 contains 16 residues. Trimming removed 6 bases from V and 9 bases from J, with 24 bases in between. Germline values: CDR1 MNHNY, CDR2 SVGAGI (reference sequence).

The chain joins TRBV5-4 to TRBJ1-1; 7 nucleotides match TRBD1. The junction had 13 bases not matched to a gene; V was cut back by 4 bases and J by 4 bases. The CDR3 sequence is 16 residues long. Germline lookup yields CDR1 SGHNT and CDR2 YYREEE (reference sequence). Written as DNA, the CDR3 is TGTGCCAGCAGCCCCTCTCTCGCGGGACAGCTCACTGAAGCTTTCTTT. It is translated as CASSPSLAGQLTEAFF. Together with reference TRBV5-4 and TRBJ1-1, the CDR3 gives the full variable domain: ETGVTQSPTHLIKTRGQQVTLRCSSQSGHNTVSWYQQALGQGPQFIFQYYREEENGRGNFPPRFSGLQFPNYSSELNVNALELDDSALYLCASSPSLAGQLTEAFFGQGTRLTVV.

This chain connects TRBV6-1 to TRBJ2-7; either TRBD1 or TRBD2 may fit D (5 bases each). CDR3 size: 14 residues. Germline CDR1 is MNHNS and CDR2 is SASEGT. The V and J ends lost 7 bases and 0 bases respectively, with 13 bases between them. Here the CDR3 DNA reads TGTGCCAGCACCCGGGACGCCAGCTCCTACGAGCAGTACTTC. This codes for CASTRDASSYEQYF.

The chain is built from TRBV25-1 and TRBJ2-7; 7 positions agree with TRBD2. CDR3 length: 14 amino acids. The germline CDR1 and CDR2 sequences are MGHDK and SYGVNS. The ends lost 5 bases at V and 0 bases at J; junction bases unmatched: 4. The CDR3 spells CASSQVAGSYEQYF. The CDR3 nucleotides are TGTGCCAGCAGTCAGGTAGCGGGCTCCTACGAGCAGTACTTC.

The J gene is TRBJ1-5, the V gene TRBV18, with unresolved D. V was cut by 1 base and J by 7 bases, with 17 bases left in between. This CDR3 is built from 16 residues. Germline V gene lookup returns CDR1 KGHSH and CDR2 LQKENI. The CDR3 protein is CASSPREATEWQPQHF. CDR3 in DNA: TGTGCCAGCTCACCACGGGAGGCCACCGAGTGGCAGCCCCAGCATTTT.

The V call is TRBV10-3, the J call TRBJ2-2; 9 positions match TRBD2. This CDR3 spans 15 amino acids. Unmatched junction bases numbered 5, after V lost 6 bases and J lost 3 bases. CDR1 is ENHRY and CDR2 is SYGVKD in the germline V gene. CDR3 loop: CAISPSGTHTGELFF. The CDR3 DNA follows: TGTGCCATCAGCCCTAGCGGGACCCACACCGGGGAGCTGTTTTTT.

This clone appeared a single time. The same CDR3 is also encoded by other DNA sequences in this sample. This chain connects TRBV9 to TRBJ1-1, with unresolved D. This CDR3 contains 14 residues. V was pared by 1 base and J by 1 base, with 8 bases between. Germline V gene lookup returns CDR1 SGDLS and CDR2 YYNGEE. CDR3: CASSVSSQNTEAFF. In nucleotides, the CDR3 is TGTGCCAGCAGCGTAAGTTCGCAGAACACTGAAGCTTTCTTT.

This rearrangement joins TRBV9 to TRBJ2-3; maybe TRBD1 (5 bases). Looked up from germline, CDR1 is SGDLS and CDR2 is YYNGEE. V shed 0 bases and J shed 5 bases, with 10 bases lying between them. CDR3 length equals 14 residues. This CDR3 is CASSVGQGKDTQYF. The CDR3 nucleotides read TGTGCCAGCAGCGTAGGGCAGGGTAAAGATACGCAGTATTTT. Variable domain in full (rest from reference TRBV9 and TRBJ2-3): DSGVTQTPKHLITATGQRVTLRCSPRSGDLSVYWYQQSLDQGLQFLIQYYNGEERAKGNILERFSAQQFPDLHSELNLSSLELGDSALYFCASSVGQGKDTQYFGPGTRLTVL.

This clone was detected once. Here the CDR3 reads CASTYSGQGSYGYTF. The CDR3 DNA sequence: TGTGCCAGCACTTACTCGGGACAGGGTTCCTATGGCTACACCTTC. The chain links TRBV28 to TRBJ1-2, with 9 bases identical to TRBD1. Germline V gene lookup returns CDR1 MDHEN and CDR2 SYDVKM. The CDR3 consists of 15 residues. With V trimmed by 7 bases and J by 4 bases, 10 bases remained unmatched.

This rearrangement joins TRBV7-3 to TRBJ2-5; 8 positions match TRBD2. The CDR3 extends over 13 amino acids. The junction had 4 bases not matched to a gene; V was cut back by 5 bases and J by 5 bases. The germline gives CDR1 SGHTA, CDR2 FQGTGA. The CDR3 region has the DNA TGTGCCAGCAGCCGGGGACTAGATGAGACCCAGTACTTC. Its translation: CASSRGLDETQYF.

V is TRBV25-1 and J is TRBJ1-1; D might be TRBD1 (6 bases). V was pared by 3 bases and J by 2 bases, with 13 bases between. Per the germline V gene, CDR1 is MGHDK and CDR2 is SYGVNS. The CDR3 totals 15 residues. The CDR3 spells CASSEVGGRNTEAFF. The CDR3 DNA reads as TGTGCCAGCAGTGAGGTAGGGGGGCGAAACACTGAAGCTTTCTTT.

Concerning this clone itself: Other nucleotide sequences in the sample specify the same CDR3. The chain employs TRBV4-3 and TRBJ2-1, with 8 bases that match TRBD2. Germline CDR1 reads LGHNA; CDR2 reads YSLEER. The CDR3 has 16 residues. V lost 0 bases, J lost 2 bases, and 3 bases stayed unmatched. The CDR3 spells CASSQDTAGAYNEQFF. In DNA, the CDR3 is TGCGCCAGCAGCCAAGATACAGCGGGGGCCTACAATGAGCAGTTCTTC.

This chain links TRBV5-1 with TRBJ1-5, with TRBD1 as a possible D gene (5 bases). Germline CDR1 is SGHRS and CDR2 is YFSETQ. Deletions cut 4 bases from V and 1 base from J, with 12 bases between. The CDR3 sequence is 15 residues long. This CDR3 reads CASSMAGISNQPQHF. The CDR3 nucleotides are TGCGCCAGCAGCATGGCAGGGATAAGCAATCAGCCCCAGCATTTT. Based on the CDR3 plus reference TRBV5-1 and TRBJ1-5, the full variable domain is KAGVTQTPRYLIKTRGQQVTLSCSPISGHRSVSWYQQTPGQGLQFLFEYFSETQRNKGNFPGRFSGRQFSNSRSEMNVSTLELGDSALYLCASSMAGISNQPQHFGDGTRLSIL.

This CDR3 reads CASSEATGRSSYEQYF. DNA of the CDR3: TGTGCCAGCAGTGAAGCTACAGGGCGAAGCTCCTACGAGCAGTACTTC. The chain links TRBV6-1 to TRBJ2-7; possible D gene TRBD1, 6 bases. The V end lost 0 bases, the J end lost 0 bases, and 12 bases lay between the germline ends. CDR3 length: 16 residues. CDR1 MNHNS and CDR2 SASEGT come from the germline V gene.

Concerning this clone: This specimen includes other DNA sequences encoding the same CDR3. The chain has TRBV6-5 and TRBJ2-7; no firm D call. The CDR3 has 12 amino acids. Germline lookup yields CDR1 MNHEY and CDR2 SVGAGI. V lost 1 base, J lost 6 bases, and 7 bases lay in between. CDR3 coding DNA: TGTGCCAGCAGTTACTTAGATAGCGAGCAGTACTTC. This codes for CASSYLDSEQYF.

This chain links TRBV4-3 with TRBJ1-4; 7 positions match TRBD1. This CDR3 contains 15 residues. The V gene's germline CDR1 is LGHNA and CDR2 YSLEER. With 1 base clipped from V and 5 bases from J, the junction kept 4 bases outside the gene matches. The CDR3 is CASSQVSGGNEKLFF. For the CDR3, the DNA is TGCGCCAGCAGCCAAGTGTCAGGGGGAAATGAAAAACTGTTTTTT.

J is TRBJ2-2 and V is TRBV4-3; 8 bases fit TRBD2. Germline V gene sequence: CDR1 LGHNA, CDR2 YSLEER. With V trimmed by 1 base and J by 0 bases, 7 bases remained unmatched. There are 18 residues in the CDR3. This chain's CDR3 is CASSQVPALAANTGELFF. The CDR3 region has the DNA TGCGCCAGCAGCCAAGTCCCCGCACTAGCGGCGAACACCGGGGAGCTGTTTTTT.

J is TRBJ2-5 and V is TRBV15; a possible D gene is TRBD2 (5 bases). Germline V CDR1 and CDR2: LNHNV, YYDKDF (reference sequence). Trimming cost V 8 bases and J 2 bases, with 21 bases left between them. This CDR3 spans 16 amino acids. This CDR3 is CATGTEGWYSQETQYF. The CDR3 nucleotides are TGTGCCACCGGCACAGAGGGCTGGTACTCGCAAGAGACCCAGTACTTC.